Listed below are T cell receptor beta chains from one sample, sequenced in a study of CD8 T cells in ankylosing spondylitis. Each CDR3 protein gets one entry after TCRdb re-called the 5' RACE reads with MiXCR. The sample contains some 130,000 distinct CDR3 sequences, about a tenth of which appear only once. Material: blood, either unsorted or a sorted T cell fraction (not recorded which). These receptor sequences come from a male donor with ankylosing spondylitis or in good health (not recorded which). Each CDR3 is given with its conserved first and last residue. D genes are given only for firm matches. Size is omitted from some rows. Given values are once, few, many or a class for expanded clones.

DNA,CDR3,D,V,size,length,J
TGCAGTGCGGGTAGATACAGGGATCAGCCCCAGCATTTT,CSAGRYRDQPQHF,-,TRBV20-1,-,13,TRBJ1-5
TGTGCCAGCAGCCAAGATCTCGGATCACCCTACGAGCAGTACTTC,CASSQDLGSPYEQYF,-,TRBV3-1,-,15,TRBJ2-7
TGTGCCAGCAGACGTTCCCGGGACAGGGGGGACAATGAGCAGTTCTTC,CASRRSRDRGDNEQFF,TRBD1,TRBV6-2/TRBV6-3,few,16,TRBJ2-1
TGTGCCTGGAGTGTTGGACGAGGGGATGAAAAACTGTTTTTT,CAWSVGRGDEKLFF,-,TRBV30,few,14,TRBJ1-4
TGCAGCGTTGTTCGCTCCCAAGAGACCCAGTACTTC,CSVVRSQETQYF,-,TRBV29-1,few,12,TRBJ2-5
TGCAGCGTTGAGGGACTAGCGGGTAACTCCTACAATGAGCAGTTCTTC,CSVEGLAGNSYNEQFF,TRBD2,TRBV29-1,many,16,TRBJ2-1
TGCAGTGCTCAAGGACTAGCGGGATACAATGAGCAGTTCTTC,CSAQGLAGYNEQFF,TRBD2,TRBV20-1,few,14,TRBJ2-1
TGCAGTGCTAATATTCTACGGGGCTTCTATGGCTACACCTTC,CSANILRGFYGYTF,-,TRBV20-1,many,14,TRBJ1-2
TGTGCCAGCAGTTCTAGCGGGTTCGACGAGCAGTACTTC,CASSSSGFDEQYF,TRBD2,TRBV25-1,many,13,TRBJ2-7
TGTGCCAGCAGGAAGACAGGGGGCTCCTACGAGCAGTACTTC,CASRKTGGSYEQYF,TRBD1,TRBV6-2/TRBV6-3,-,14,TRBJ2-7